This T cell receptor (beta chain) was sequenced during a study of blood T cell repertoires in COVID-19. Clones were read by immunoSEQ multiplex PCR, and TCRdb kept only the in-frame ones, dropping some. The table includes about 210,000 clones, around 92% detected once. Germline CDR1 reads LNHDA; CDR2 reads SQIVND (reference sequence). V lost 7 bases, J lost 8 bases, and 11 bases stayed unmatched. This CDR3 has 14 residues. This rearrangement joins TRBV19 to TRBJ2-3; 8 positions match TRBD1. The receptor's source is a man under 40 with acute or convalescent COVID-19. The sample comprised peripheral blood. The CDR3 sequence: CASTSGTGIGTQYF. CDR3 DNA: TGTGCCAGTACCTCCGGGACAGGAATCGGTACGCAGTATTTT.